This T cell receptor (beta chain) was sequenced for a study of metastatic and nonmetastatic thyroid tumors. Broader study findings: The reported finding was significantly higher TCR beta diversity in malignant thyroid tumors relative to benign nodules, in blood and tumor.

V shed 6 bases and J shed 7 bases, with 25 bases lying between them. The CDR3 spans 15 residues. Germline CDR1 and CDR2: DFQATT and SNEGSKA (reference sequence). Regarding this clone: Its cognate antigen is unknown.

MiXCR re-clonotyped the PCR reads for TCRdb. The sample has tens of thousands of clones, more than 20% seen once. Not a single patient had been given any form of treatment at any point before undergoing thyroid surgery. The J gene is TRBJ2-7, the V gene TRBV20-1; D is unclear. The source of this sequence is a female donor with papillary thyroid cancer or a benign thyroid nodule (not recorded which). Some clones in this sample may be carry-over from other donors' samples. Sequences were obtained from tumor tissue. CDR3 amino acids: CSALDPLKPYEEQYF. The DNA for the CDR3 is TGCAGTGCCTTGGACCCTTTGAAACCCTACGAGGAGCAGTACTTC.